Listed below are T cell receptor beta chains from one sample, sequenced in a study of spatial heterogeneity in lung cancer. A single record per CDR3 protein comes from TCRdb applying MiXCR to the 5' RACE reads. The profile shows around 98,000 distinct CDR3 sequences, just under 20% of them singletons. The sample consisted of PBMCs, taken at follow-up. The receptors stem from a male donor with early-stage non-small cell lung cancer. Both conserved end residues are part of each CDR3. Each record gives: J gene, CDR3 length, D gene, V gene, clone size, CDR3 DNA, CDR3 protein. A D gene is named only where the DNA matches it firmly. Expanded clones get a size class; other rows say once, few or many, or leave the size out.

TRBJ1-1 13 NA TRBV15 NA TGTGCCACCAGCATCAGGAGGAACACTGAAGCTTTCTTT CATSIRRNTEAFF
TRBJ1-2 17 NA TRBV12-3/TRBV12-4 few TGTGCCAGCAGTCCCGGGAATTGGAGGGGCGGCGGCTATGGCTACACCTTC CASSPGNWRGGGYGYTF
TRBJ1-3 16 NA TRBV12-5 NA TGTGCTAGTGCTCCGACGGACACCCGGCCTGGAAACACCATATATTTT CASAPTDTRPGNTIYF
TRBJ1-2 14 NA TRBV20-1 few TGCAGTGCTAGGTCGTCAAACCTCTTTTATGGCTACACCTTC CSARSSNLFYGYTF
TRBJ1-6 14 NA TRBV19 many TGTGCCAGTACCGATCATGAAAGGAATTCACCCCTCCACTTT CASTDHERNSPLHF
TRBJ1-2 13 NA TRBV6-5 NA TGTGCCAGCAGCCGACAGGAGAACTATGGCTACACCTTC CASSRQENYGYTF
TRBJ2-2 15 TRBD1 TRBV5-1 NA TGCGCCAGCAGCTTTGGACAGGGGGACACCGGGGAGCTGTTTTTT CASSFGQGDTGELFF
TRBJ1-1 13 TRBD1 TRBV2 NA TGTGCCAGCAGCAGACAGGGGTACACTGAAGCTTTCTTT CASSRQGYTEAFF
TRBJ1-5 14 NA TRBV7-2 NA TGTGCCAGCAGCACCAGTGGGGGGGATCAGCCCCAGCATTTT CASSTSGGDQPQHF
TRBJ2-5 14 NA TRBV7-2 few TGTGCCAGCAGCTCCGCGGGGGCGGGGGAGACCCAGTACTTC CASSSAGAGETQYF
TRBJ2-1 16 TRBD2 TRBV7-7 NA TGTGCCAGCAGCTTAGGGGGCGCGGGAGTTCTGAATGAGCAGTTCTTC CASSLGGAGVLNEQFF
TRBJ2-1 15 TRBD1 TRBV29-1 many TGCAGCGTAATTTCGACAGGGAGCTCCTACAATGAGCAGTTCTTC CSVISTGSSYNEQFF
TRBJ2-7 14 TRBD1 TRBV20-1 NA TGCAGTGCTAGACCCGGGACAGAACTCTACGAGCAGTACTTC CSARPGTELYEQYF
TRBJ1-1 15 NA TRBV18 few TGTGCCAGCTCATATTTCGGGGTGGGGGACACTGAAGCTTTCTTT CASSYFGVGDTEAFF
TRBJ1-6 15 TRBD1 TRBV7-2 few TGTGCCAGCAGCCCGGACAGGGGGCGACGTTCACCCCTCCACTTT CASSPDRGRRSPLHF
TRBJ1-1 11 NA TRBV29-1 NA TGCAGCGTTAGTGGATCAACTGAAGCTTTCTTT CSVSGSTEAFF
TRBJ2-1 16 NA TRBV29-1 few TGCAGCGTTGAAGATCTGTACCAGCGCTTCTACAATGAGCAGTTCTTC CSVEDLYQRFYNEQFF
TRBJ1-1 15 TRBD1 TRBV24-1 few TGTGCCACCAGTGATCCTTCGACAGGGAATAATGAAGCTTTCTTT CATSDPSTGNNEAFF
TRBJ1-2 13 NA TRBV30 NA TGTGCCTGGACCTACCAGACCCTTCTGGGCTACACCTTC CAWTYQTLLGYTF
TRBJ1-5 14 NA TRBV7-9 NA TGTGCCAGCAGCTTAGATGGGGGTCCTCAGCCCCAGCATTTT CASSLDGGPQPQHF
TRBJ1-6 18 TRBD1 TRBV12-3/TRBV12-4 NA TGTGCCAGCAGTTTAAGTGGGAGGGGGCTGGTGGTGGATTCACCCCTCCACTTT CASSLSGRGLVVDSPLHF
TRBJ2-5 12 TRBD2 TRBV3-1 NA TGTGCCAGCAAGTCCGGGGGGGAGACCCAGTACTTC CASKSGGETQYF
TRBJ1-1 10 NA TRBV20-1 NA TGCAGTGCTAGAGATTTGGAAGCTTTCTTT CSARDLEAFF
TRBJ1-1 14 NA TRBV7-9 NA TGTGCCAGCAGCTTACTTAGTCGGGTCACTGAAGCTTTCTTT CASSLLSRVTEAFF
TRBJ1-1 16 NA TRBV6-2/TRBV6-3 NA TGTGCCAGCAGGGACGCTTCAGTAGGGAAGAACACTGAAGCTTTCTTT CASRDASVGKNTEAFF
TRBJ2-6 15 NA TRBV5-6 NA TGTGCCAGCAGCTTGGCAGGGCCCGGGGCCAACGTCCTGACTTTC CASSLAGPGANVLTF
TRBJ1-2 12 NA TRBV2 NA TGTGCCAGCCATTCCAGCAACTATGGCTACACCTTC CASHSSNYGYTF
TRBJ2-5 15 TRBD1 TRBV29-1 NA TGCAGCGACTCACTCGGGACAGGGGGGCAAGAGACCCAGTACTTC CSDSLGTGGQETQYF
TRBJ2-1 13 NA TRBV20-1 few TGCAGTGCTAGAGGGGCCAGCTGGGGCGAGCAGTTCTTC CSARGASWGEQFF
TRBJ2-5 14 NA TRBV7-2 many TGTGCCAGCAGCTTAGAACATCGCCAAGAGACCCAGTACTTC CASSLEHRQETQYF
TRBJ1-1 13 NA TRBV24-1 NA TGTGCCACCGGGAGGGGGGCCGACACTGAAGCTTTCTTT CATGRGADTEAFF
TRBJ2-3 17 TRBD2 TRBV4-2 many TGTGCCAGCAGCCACGAACTACTAGCGGGAGGGCCAGATACGCAGTATTTT CASSHELLAGGPDTQYF
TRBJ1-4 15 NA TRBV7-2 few TGTGCCAGCAGCCCGCTTGGGGATCCTAATGAAAAACTGTTTTTT CASSPLGDPNEKLFF
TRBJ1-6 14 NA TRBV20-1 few TGCAGTGCTGCCTCGCGAAGCCTTAATTCACCCCTCCACTTT CSAASRSLNSPLHF
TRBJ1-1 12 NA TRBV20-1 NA TGCAGTGCTGGACATTTGAACACTGAAGCTTTCTTT CSAGHLNTEAFF
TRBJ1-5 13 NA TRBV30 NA TGTGCCTGGTCCACAGGAGGAAATCAGCCCCAGCATTTT CAWSTGGNQPQHF
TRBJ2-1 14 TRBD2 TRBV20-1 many TGCAGTGCTTTCCCTAGCGGGGGGGCGGGTGAGCAGTTCTTC CSAFPSGGAGEQFF
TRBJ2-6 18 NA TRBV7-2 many TGTGCCAGCAGCTCAAGGACAGTTTCCTCCTCTGGGGCCAACGTCCTGACTTTC CASSSRTVSSSGANVLTF
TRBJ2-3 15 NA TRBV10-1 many TGCGCCAGCAGTGAAAGTCAGGGATTGACAGATACGCAGTATTTT CASSESQGLTDTQYF
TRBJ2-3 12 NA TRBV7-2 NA TGTGCCAGCAGCTTAGCCCCTTATACGCAGTATTTT CASSLAPYTQYF
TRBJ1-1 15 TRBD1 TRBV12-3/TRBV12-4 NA TGTGCCAGCAGTCCCGAAGGGGGCATCGACACTGAAGCTTTCTTT CASSPEGGIDTEAFF
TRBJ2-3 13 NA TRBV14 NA TGTGCCAGCAGCCAAGATGGAGTAGATACGCAGTATTTT CASSQDGVDTQYF
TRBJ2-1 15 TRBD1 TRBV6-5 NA TGTGCCAGCAGTGGACAGGGCACCCCTTACAATGAGCAGTTCTTC CASSGQGTPYNEQFF
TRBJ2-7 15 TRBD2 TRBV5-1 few TGCGCCAGCAGCCTTGCCGGGACTAGCAGGTACGAGCAGTACTTC CASSLAGTSRYEQYF
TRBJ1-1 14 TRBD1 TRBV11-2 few TGTGCCAGCAGCTTACACAGGGGAAACACTGAAGCTTTCTTT CASSLHRGNTEAFF
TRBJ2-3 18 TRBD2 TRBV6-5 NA TGTGCCAGCAGTTACTCGACATTACTAGCGGGACGAACAGATACGCAGTATTTT CASSYSTLLAGRTDTQYF
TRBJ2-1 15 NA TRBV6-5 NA TGTGCCAGCAGTTACTCGAGAGGGGTCCACAATGAGCAGTTCTTC CASSYSRGVHNEQFF
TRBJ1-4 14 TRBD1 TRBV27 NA TGTGCCAGGGACGGGGACAGGGGGCAAGAAAAACTGTTTTTT CARDGDRGQEKLFF